A selection of T cell receptor beta chains follows, all from one sample in a study of T cells in Graves' hyperthyroidism and ophthalmopathy. TCRdb redid the calling of the multiplex PCR reads with MiXCR, one entry per CDR3 protein. This table holds hundreds of thousands of distinct CDR3 sequences, approximately 23% found once. The sequencing sample was made of blood. Receptor source: a middle-aged woman with Graves' ophthalmopathy. The conserved cysteine and the conserved F or W are not part of the CDR3 here.

TRBJ2-2 | TRBV11-3 | ASSLKNTGELF
TRBJ2-2 | TRBV7-9 | ASSEAGTGELF
TRBJ1-2 | TRBV10-3 | ANAREPGDNYGYT
TRBJ1-2 | TRBV20-1 | SASRRGPANYGYT
TRBJ2-7 | TRBV5-1 | ASSDPSSYEQY
TRBJ2-3 | TRBV29-1 | SVEDSSGRLTDTQY
TRBJ1-1 | TRBV30 | AWSVRRGGTEAF
TRBJ1-2 | TRBV4-2 | ASSQDGTGPRPTYGYT
TRBJ2-7 | TRBV6-5 | ASSFISTYEQS
TRBJ1-2 | TRBV6-4 | ASSMTGAGNGYT